These 23 T cell receptor beta chains were all obtained from the same sample, sequenced in a study of control samples from healthy donors and cancer patients. Some clones are missing from TCRdb's copy, which holds only in-frame ones; the method was immunoSEQ multiplex PCR. Among some 150,000 clones listed, roughly 94% were seen once. What was sequenced was PBMCs. These receptors were taken from a man in his sixties with colorectal cancer.

The J gene is TRBJ2-7, the V gene TRBV9; unclear D gene. Germline assignment: CDR1 SGDLS and CDR2 YYNGEE. Trimming shortened V by 0 bases and J by 0 bases, and 10 bases separated the two germline ends. The CDR3 spans 15 residues. CDR3 region: CASSVGQQHSYEQYF. CDR3 DNA sequence: TGTGCCAGCAGCGTAGGGCAGCAGCACTCCTACGAGCAGTACTTC.

This rearrangement joins TRBV24-1 to TRBJ2-4; 9 positions match TRBD1. V dropped 3 bases and J dropped 7; count of bases not matched to a gene: 9. CDR1 KGHDR and CDR2 SFDVKD come from the germline V gene. The CDR3 totals 16 residues. The CDR3 region is CATSDPSGTGNNIQYF. The CDR3 coding sequence is TGTGCCACCAGTGATCCCTCTGGGACAGGGAACAACATTCAGTACTTC.

The chain carries TRBV5-6 and TRBJ2-3, with TRBD2 identical over 7 bases. The CDR3 consists of 14 residues. CDR1 is SGHDT and CDR2 is YYEEEE in the germline V gene. Trimming removed 1 base from V and 4 bases from J; junction bases left unmatched: 3. The CDR3, as DNA: TGTGCCAGCAGCTTGACTAGCGTTCCAGATACGCAGTATTTT. This encodes CASSLTSVPDTQYF.

V is TRBV4-3 and J is TRBJ2-2; 10 nucleotides align to TRBD1. V shed 4 bases and J 3 bases; nucleotides not matched to a gene: 14. CDR1 is LGHNA, CDR2 YSLEER, per germline. The CDR3 sequence is 19 residues long. This CDR3 is CASSLLIPGQGTYTGELFF. The CDR3 region has the DNA TGCGCCAGCAGCCTCCTAATCCCGGGACAGGGGACTTACACCGGGGAGCTGTTTTTT.

The chain employs TRBV10-1 and TRBJ1-5, with D possibly matching TRBD1 (6 bases). With 7 bases removed from V and 6 bases from J, the gap between germline ends came to 13 bases. Germline CDR1 and CDR2: WNHNN and SYGVQD (reference sequence). CDR3 length: 13 amino acids. The CDR3 DNA sequence: TGCGCCAGCACTCACTTGGGGGCTCAGCCCCAGCATTTT. Its protein product is CASTHLGAQPQHF.

The J gene is TRBJ2-6, the V gene TRBV19; 9 nucleotides line up with TRBD1. V was pared by 6 bases and J by 0 bases, with 6 bases of the junction left unmatched. The CDR3 totals 17 residues. CDR1 is LNHDA and CDR2 is SQIVND in the germline V gene (reference sequence). CDR3 sequence reads: CASRGGTGSSGANVLTF. DNA for the CDR3: TGTGCCAGTAGGGGAGGGACAGGGAGCTCTGGGGCCAACGTCCTGACTTTC. The full variable domain, completed using reference TRBV19 and TRBJ2-6, is DGGITQSPKYLFRKEGQNVTLSCEQNLNHDAMYWYRQDPGQGLRLIYYSQIVNDFQKGDIAEGYSVSREKKESFPLTVTSAQKNPTAFYLCASRGGTGSSGANVLTFGAGSRLTVL.

The genes are TRBV5-4 and TRBJ2-1, with TRBD1 matching 9 bases. This CDR3 is 18 amino acids long. CDR1 and CDR2 (germline): SGHNT, YYREEE (reference sequence). V dropped 5 bases and J dropped 0; count of bases not matched to a gene: 12. CDR3 amino acids: CASSRPGQGVSSYNEQFF. The CDR3 DNA sequence: TGTGCCAGCAGTCGTCCGGGACAGGGTGTGAGCTCCTACAATGAGCAGTTCTTC.

V gene TRBV15 combines with J gene TRBJ2-7, with TRBD1 identical over 9 bases. J gave up 11 bases and V 1 base, and 6 bases lay outside the gene matches. Per the germline V gene, CDR1 is LNHNV and CDR2 is YYDKDF (reference sequence). The CDR3 runs to 13 residues. The CDR3 sequence: CATSRGEDRGKYF. CDR3 in DNA: TGTGCCACCAGCAGAGGTGAGGACAGGGGAAAGTACTTC.

This clone was counted only a few times. The J gene is TRBJ2-2, the V gene TRBV19, with D unclear. The CDR3 has 15 residues. Germline loops: CDR1 LNHDA, CDR2 SQIVND (reference sequence). Trimming cost V 5 bases and J 8 bases, with 18 bases left between them. In DNA, the CDR3 is TGTGCCAGTAGTCCCCTCAAGGCCGCCTTGGGGGAGCTGTTTTTT. Translating gives CASSPLKAALGELFF.

V usage is TRBV9 and J usage is TRBJ2-5; D gene ambiguous. CDR1 SGDLS and CDR2 YYNGEE come from the germline V gene. Trimming pared 1 base from V and 2 bases from J, leaving 6 bases between. The CDR3 runs to 13 residues. The CDR3 DNA sequence: TGTGCCAGCAGCGTAAGGCAGCAAGAGACCCAGTACTTC. Translation: CASSVRQQETQYF.

V is TRBV2 and J is TRBJ2-1; D is possibly TRBD2 (5 bases). Germline V gene sequence: CDR1 SNHLY, CDR2 FYNNEI. Trimming pared 2 bases from V and 2 bases from J, leaving 10 bases between. The CDR3 consists of 15 residues. The CDR3 DNA sequence: TGTGCCAGCAGTGAACGGGGAATAGCCTACAATGAGCAGTTCTTC. It yields the protein CASSERGIAYNEQFF.

The rearrangement uses TRBV10-2 and TRBJ1-4; 10 bases match TRBD1. In germline, CDR1 is WSHSY, CDR2 SAAADI. The CDR3 contains 14 residues. V was clipped by 8 bases and J by 8 bases; unmatched bases: 8. The CDR3 region has the DNA TGCGCCAGCGCCCTCGGGACAGGGGAGGAAAAACTGTTTTTT. It translates to CASALGTGEEKLFF.

The rearrangement links TRBV7-2 to TRBJ2-1; TRBD2 matches 10 bases. The trim removed 5 bases at V and 3 bases at J, leaving 4 bases unmatched. Per the germline V gene, CDR1 is SGHTA and CDR2 is FQGNSA. CDR3 length: 15 residues. CDR3 in amino acids: CASSNSGGNYNEQFF. CDR3 coding DNA: TGTGCCAGCAGCAATAGCGGGGGGAACTACAATGAGCAGTTCTTC.

The chain joins TRBV6-5 to TRBJ2-7, with D perhaps TRBD2 (6 bases). The CDR3 runs to 15 residues. The ends were cut back, 0 bases at V and 0 bases at J, with 9 bases in the middle. The germline V gene has CDR1 MNHEY and CDR2 SVGAGI. The CDR3 bases are TGTGCCAGCAGTTACTCGCGGGGTGGCTCCTACGAGCAGTACTTC. The encoded protein is CASSYSRGGSYEQYF.

The chain recombines TRBV4-3 with TRBJ2-1; 7 bases are a match to TRBD1. V lost 0 bases, J lost 6 bases, and 8 bases stayed unmatched. CDR3 size: 16 residues. Germline-derived CDR1 and CDR2 are LGHNA and YSLEER. The CDR3, as DNA: TGCGCCAGCAGCCAAGACGCGACAGGGAATTTCAATGAGCAGTTCTTC. Its protein product is CASSQDATGNFNEQFF.

The chain is built from TRBV5-6 and TRBJ1-6, with a weak D call TRBD1 (5 bases). The CDR3 runs 14 residues. CDR1 and CDR2 from the germline V gene are SGHDT and YYEEEE. With 2 bases removed from V and 6 bases from J, the gap between germline ends came to 9 bases. This CDR3 is CASSFGAGNSPLHF. The CDR3 DNA reads TGTGCCAGCAGCTTCGGGGCCGGTAATTCACCCCTCCACTTT.

V usage is TRBV11-2 and J usage is TRBJ2-1; 8 nucleotides match TRBD2. Germline V gene data show CDR1 as SGHAT and CDR2 as FQNNGV. There are 19 residues in the CDR3. V shed 0 bases and J 1 base; nucleotides not matched to a gene: 11. The CDR3 nucleotides are TGTGCCAGCAGCTTAGATATTTCACTAGCGGAACCTTCCTACAATGAGCAGTTCTTC. The encoded protein is CASSLDISLAEPSYNEQFF.

The rearrangement uses TRBV2 and TRBJ1-2; D may be TRBD1 (5 bases). This CDR3 spans 14 amino acids. CDR1 is SNHLY, CDR2 FYNNEI, per germline. The germline V and J ends were trimmed by 2 bases and 8 bases, with 15 bases remaining between them. DNA for the CDR3: TGTGCCAGCAGTGAACGGTTAGGGGCCCTAGGCTACACCTTC. It specifies CASSERLGALGYTF.

This sequence joins TRBV7-2 and TRBJ2-7; 9 nucleotides agree with TRBD2. Germline V gene data show CDR1 as SGHTA and CDR2 as FQGNSA. Trimming removed 6 bases from V and 2 bases from J; junction bases left unmatched: 14. CDR3 length: 17 amino acids. CDR3 amino acids: CASSWWGGGAQTYEQYF. The CDR3 coding sequence is TGTGCCAGCAGTTGGTGGGGCGGGGGGGCGCAGACCTACGAGCAGTACTTC.

In this sample, this clone turned up once. V usage is TRBV2 and J usage is TRBJ2-7; D not resolved. CDR3 length: 10 residues. Trimming left V 4 bases short and J 7 bases short, with 5 bases between. CDR1 is SNHLY and CDR2 is FYNNEI in the germline V gene. The CDR3 nucleotides are TGTGCCAGCAGTGTGGGAGAGCAGTACTTC. Residues: CASSVGEQYF.

This chain connects TRBV5-1 to TRBJ1-3; the D is unclear. The CDR3 spans 13 residues. V was clipped by 0 bases and J by 2 bases, with 3 bases between them. CDR1 SGHRS and CDR2 YFSETQ come from the germline V gene. DNA for the CDR3: TGCGCCAGCAGCTTGGGGACTGGAAACACCATATATTTT. Its protein is CASSLGTGNTIYF. The full variable domain, rest sourced from reference TRBV5-1 and TRBJ1-3, is KAGVTQTPRYLIKTRGQQVTLSCSPISGHRSVSWYQQTPGQGLQFLFEYFSETQRNKGNFPGRFSGRQFSNSRSEMNVSTLELGDSALYLCASSLGTGNTIYFGEGSWLTVV.

J is TRBJ2-2 and V is TRBV11-2; D unresolved. Looked up from germline, CDR1 is SGHAT and CDR2 is FQNNGV. The CDR3 is made up of 13 amino acids. Trimming stripped 6 bases from V and 6 bases from J, with 11 bases between. The CDR3 loop is CASREGWAGELFF. For the CDR3, the DNA is TGTGCCAGCAGGGAAGGATGGGCCGGGGAGCTGTTTTTT.

This chain links TRBV18 with TRBJ1-1; TRBD1 agrees at 10 bases. The germline V gene has CDR1 KGHSH and CDR2 LQKENI. This CDR3 contains 15 residues. Trimming removed 3 bases from V and 6 bases from J; junction bases left unmatched: 7. The CDR3, as DNA: TGTGCCAGCTCACCGACGACAGGGGGCGAATCTGAAGCTTTCTTT. This encodes CASSPTTGGESEAFF.